These T cell receptor beta chains were read from a single sample in a study of shared clonotypes between healthy human individuals. Clones were read by immunoSEQ multiplex PCR, and TCRdb kept only the in-frame ones, dropping some. The repertoire holds around 1.6 million clones, with 95% to 99% as singletons. Material for sequencing was naive CD4+ T cells sorted from blood. The receptor source for this set is a man aged 25-45 years in good health. Each CDR3 is given with its conserved first and last residue. D genes are given only for firm matches. Only some rows state a clone size, as once, few, many or a class for expanded clones.

abundance,v_gene,j_gene,d_gene,CDR3aa,CDR3nt
NA,TRBV29-1,TRBJ2-3,NA,CSGGLSTDTQYF,TGCAGCGGTGGACTAAGCACAGATACGCAGTATTTT
NA,TRBV7-2,TRBJ1-1,NA,CASSISRFNTEAFF,TGTGCCAGCAGCATAAGCAGGTTCAACACTGAAGCTTTCTTT
NA,TRBV4-2,TRBJ2-2,TRBD1,CASSRDSNTGELFF,TGTGCCAGCAGCCGGGACAGCAACACCGGGGAGCTGTTTTTT
NA,TRBV9,TRBJ1-2,NA,CASSVALRDYGYTF,TGTGCCAGCAGCGTAGCTTTGAGGGACTATGGCTACACCTTC
NA,TRBV28,TRBJ2-7,NA,CASSLGGLWRSYEQYF,TGTGCCAGCAGTTTAGGGGGACTTTGGAGGTCCTACGAGCAGTACTTC
NA,TRBV5-1,TRBJ2-7,TRBD1,CASSRESRTGTLPGEQYF,TGCGCCAGCAGCCGAGAGTCTAGGACAGGAACTCTGCCTGGCGAGCAGTACTTC
NA,TRBV7-2,TRBJ1-1,NA,CASSSTQRALMNTEAFF,TGTGCCAGCAGCTCCACCCAGAGGGCTTTAATGAACACTGAAGCTTTCTTT
NA,TRBV11-3,TRBJ2-2,TRBD2,CASSPRGLAEANAGELFF,TGTGCCAGCAGCCCGCGGGGACTAGCGGAAGCGAACGCCGGGGAGCTGTTTTTT
once,TRBV7-9,TRBJ1-1,NA,CASSFGTEAFF,TGTGCCAGCAGCTTTGGTACTGAAGCTTTCTTT
NA,TRBV18,TRBJ1-1,NA,CASSPVGGNTEAFF,TGTGCCAGCTCACCCGTCGGCGGGAACACTGAAGCTTTCTTT
NA,TRBV4-3,TRBJ2-7,TRBD2,CASSLRAGEDEQYF,TGCGCCAGCAGCTTACGAGCGGGGGAGGACGAGCAGTACTTC
NA,TRBV11-2,TRBJ2-3,TRBD2,CASSFLAGGLPDTQYF,TGTGCCAGCAGCTTCCTAGCGGGAGGCCTTCCGGATACGCAGTATTTT
NA,TRBV18,TRBJ2-7,NA,CASSPDSIYEQYF,TGTGCCAGCTCACCAGACAGTATCTACGAGCAGTACTTC
NA,TRBV7-9,TRBJ1-3,NA,CASSLTPRNLNTIYF,TGTGCCAGCAGCTTAACTCCAAGGAACTTAAACACCATATATTTT
NA,TRBV5-4,TRBJ1-1,TRBD1,CASSLHGTGKHTEAFF,TGTGCCAGCAGCTTGCACGGGACAGGGAAGCATACTGAAGCTTTCTTT
NA,TRBV27,TRBJ1-5,TRBD1,CASSQQLGQGATNQPQHF,TGTGCCAGCAGTCAACAATTGGGGCAGGGGGCAACCAATCAGCCCCAGCATTTT
NA,TRBV25-1,TRBJ2-2,TRBD2,CASSDSGLAGYTGELFF,TGTGCCAGCAGTGATTCGGGGCTAGCGGGATACACCGGGGAGCTGTTTTTT
NA,TRBV28,TRBJ2-5,NA,CASRGPRSGFETQYF,TGTGCCAGCAGAGGTCCGCGCTCGGGTTTCGAGACCCAGTACTTC